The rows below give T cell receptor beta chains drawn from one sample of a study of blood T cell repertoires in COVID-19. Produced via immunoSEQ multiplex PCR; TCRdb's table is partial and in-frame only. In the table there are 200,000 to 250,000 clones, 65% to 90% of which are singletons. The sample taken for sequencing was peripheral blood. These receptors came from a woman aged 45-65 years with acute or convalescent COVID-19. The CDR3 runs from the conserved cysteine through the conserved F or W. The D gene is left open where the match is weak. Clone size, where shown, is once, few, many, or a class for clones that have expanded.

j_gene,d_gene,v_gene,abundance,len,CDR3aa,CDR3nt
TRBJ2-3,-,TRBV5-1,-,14,CASSGHSSTDTQYF,TGCGCCAGCAGCGGGCACTCTAGCACAGATACGCAGTATTTT
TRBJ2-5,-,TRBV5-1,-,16,CASSSGLFGFQETQYF,TGCGCCAGCAGCTCAGGACTGTTTGGTTTCCAAGAGACCCAGTACTTC
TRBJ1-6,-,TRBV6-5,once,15,CASSYSPRGNSPLHF,TGTGCCAGCAGTTACTCGCCCCGAGGCAATTCACCCCTCCACTTT
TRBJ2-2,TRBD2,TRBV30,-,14,CAWSGTSVAGELFF,TGTGCCTGGAGTGGGACTAGCGTGGCCGGGGAGCTGTTTTTT
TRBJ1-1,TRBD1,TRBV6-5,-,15,CASSRDRALNTEAFF,TGTGCCAGCAGCCGGGACAGGGCCCTGAACACTGAAGCTTTCTTT
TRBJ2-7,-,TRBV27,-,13,CASSLSSAYEQYF,TGTGCCAGCAGTTTATCTAGTGCCTACGAGCAGTACTTC
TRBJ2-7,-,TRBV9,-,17,CASSVGDRERGSYEQYF,TGTGCCAGCAGCGTAGGGGATCGGGAAAGGGGGTCCTACGAGCAGTACTTC
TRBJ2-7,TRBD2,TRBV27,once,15,CASSIGAGGPSEQYF,TGTGCCAGCAGTATAGGAGCGGGAGGGCCGTCCGAGCAGTACTTC
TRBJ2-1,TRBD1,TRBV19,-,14,CASSPTGTGDEQFF,TGTGCCAGTAGCCCAACCGGGACAGGGGATGAGCAGTTCTTC
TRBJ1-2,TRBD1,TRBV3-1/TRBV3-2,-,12,CASSRGGRGYTF,TGTGCCAGCAGCCGAGGGGGCAGGGGCTACACCTTC
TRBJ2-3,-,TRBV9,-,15,CASSPRGAYSDTQYF,TGTGCCAGCAGTCCCCGGGGGGCATACTCAGATACGCAGTATTTT
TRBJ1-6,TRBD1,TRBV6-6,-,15,CASRTGGTGTSPLHF,TGTGCCAGCAGGACGGGGGGGACAGGGACTTCACCCCTCCACTTT
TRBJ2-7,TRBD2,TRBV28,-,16,CASSFALAGLSYEQYF,TGTGCCAGCAGTTTTGCGCTAGCGGGATTATCCTACGAGCAGTACTTC
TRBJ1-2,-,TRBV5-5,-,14,CASSLERVVVGYTF,TGTGCCAGCAGCTTGGAACGAGTGGTAGTTGGCTACACCTTC
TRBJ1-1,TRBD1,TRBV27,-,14,CASTDRGPNTEAFF,TGTGCCAGTACCGACAGGGGGCCGAACACTGAAGCTTTCTTT
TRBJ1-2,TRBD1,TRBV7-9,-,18,CASSSAGDRGIINYGYTF,TGTGCCAGCAGCTCCGCCGGAGACAGGGGCATTATTAACTATGGCTACACCTTC
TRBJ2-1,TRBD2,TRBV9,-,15,CASSPPSGAYNEQFF,TGTGCCAGCAGCCCACCGAGCGGGGCATACAATGAGCAGTTCTTC
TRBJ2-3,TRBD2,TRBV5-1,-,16,CASSGGAAGGPDTQYF,TGCGCCAGCAGCGGGGGGGCCGCGGGAGGGCCAGATACGCAGTATTTT
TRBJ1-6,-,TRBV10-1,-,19,CASRETGTFLGSYNSPLHF,TGCGCCAGCAGGGAGACAGGCACCTTCCTTGGTTCCTATAATTCACCCCTCCACTTT
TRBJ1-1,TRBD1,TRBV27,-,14,CASSPGTGTRLAFF,TGTGCCAGCAGCCCCGGGACAGGGACCCGGCTAGCTTTCTTT
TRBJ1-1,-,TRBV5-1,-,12,CASSYTNTEAFF,TGCGCCAGCAGCTACACAAACACTGAAGCTTTCTTT
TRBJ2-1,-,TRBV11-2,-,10,CASSSGEQFF,TGTGCCAGCAGCTCGGGTGAGCAGTTCTTC
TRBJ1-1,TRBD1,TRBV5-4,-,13,CASSRPDRDEAFF,TGTGCCAGCAGCAGACCGGACAGGGATGAAGCTTTCTTT
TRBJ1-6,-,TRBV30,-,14,CAWSVWPGNSPLHF,TGTGCCTGGAGTGTCTGGCCGGGTAATTCACCCCTCCACTTT
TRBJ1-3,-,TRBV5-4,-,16,CASSLSSMSSGNTIYF,TGTGCCAGCAGCTTATCTTCGATGAGCTCTGGAAACACCATATATTTT
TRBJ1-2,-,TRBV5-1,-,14,CASSSALGVYGYTF,TGCGCCAGCAGCTCGGCTCTGGGAGTCTATGGCTACACCTTC
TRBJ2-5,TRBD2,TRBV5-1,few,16,CASSLAVSSGEETQYF,TGCGCCAGCAGCTTGGCCGTTTCTAGCGGGGAAGAGACCCAGTACTTC
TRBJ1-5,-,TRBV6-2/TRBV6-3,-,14,CASSYRGGGQPQHF,TGTGCCAGCAGTTACCGGGGAGGTGGTCAGCCCCAGCATTTT
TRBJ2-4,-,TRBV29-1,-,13,CSVYREPKNIQYF,TGCAGCGTATACAGGGAGCCCAAAAACATTCAGTACTTC
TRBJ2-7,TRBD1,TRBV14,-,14,CASSQFQGAGEQYF,TGTGCCAGCAGCCAGTTCCAGGGGGCGGGGGAGCAGTACTTC
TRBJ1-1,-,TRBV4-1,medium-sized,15,CASSQLDLRGTEAFF,TGCGCCAGCAGCCAACTGGACCTCCGAGGGACTGAAGCTTTCTTT
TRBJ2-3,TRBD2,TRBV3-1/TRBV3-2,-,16,CASSQGLAGGPDTQYF,TGTGCCAGCAGCCAAGGACTAGCGGGAGGGCCAGATACGCAGTATTTT
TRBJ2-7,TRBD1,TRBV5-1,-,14,CASSPTDRGREQYF,TGCGCCAGCAGCCCGACGGACAGGGGGCGCGAGCAGTACTTC
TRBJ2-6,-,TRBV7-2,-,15,CASSLMRSGANVLTF,TGTGCCAGCAGCTTGATGAGGTCTGGGGCCAACGTCCTGACTTTC
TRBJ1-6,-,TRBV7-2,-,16,CASSATTGRGNSPLHF,TGTGCCAGCAGCGCAACGACAGGAAGGGGTAATTCACCCCTCCACTTT
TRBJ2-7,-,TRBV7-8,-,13,CASSFTQKYEQYF,TGTGCCAGCAGCTTCACACAGAAATACGAGCAGTACTTC
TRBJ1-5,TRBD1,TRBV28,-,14,CASSLWTGNQPQHF,TGTGCCAGCAGTTTATGGACAGGGAATCAGCCCCAGCATTTT
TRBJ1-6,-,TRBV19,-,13,CASSVTMNSPLHF,TGTGCCAGTAGTGTCACTATGAATTCACCCCTCCACTTT
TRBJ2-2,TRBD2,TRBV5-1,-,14,CASGTSVNTGELFF,TGCGCCAGCGGAACTAGCGTGAACACCGGGGAGCTGTTTTTT
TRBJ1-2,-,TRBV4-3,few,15,CASSQGTVINYGYTF,TGCGCCAGCAGCCAAGGGACAGTTATAAACTATGGCTACACCTTC
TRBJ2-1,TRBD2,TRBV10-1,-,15,CASSRLAGAYNEQFF,TGCGCCAGCTCCCGACTAGCGGGAGCCTACAATGAGCAGTTCTTC
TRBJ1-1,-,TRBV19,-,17,CASSIGQRVVGPDEAFF,TGTGCCAGTAGTATAGGGCAGAGGGTCGTCGGTCCTGATGAAGCTTTCTTT
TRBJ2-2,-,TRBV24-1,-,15,CATSDFSRNTGELFF,TGTGCCACCAGTGATTTTTCCCGGAACACCGGGGAGCTGTTTTTT
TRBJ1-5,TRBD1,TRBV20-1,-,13,CSASGTEGQPQHF,TGCAGTGCTAGTGGGACAGAGGGTCAGCCCCAGCATTTT
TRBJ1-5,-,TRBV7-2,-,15,CASSLGAMDNQPQHF,TGTGCCAGCAGCTTAGGGGCGATGGACAATCAGCCCCAGCATTTT
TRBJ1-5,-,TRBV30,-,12,CAWSTQNQPQHF,TGTGCCTGGAGTACGCAGAATCAGCCCCAGCATTTT
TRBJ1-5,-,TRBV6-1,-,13,CASSDRGNQPQHF,TGTGCCAGCAGTGATAGGGGAAATCAGCCCCAGCATTTT
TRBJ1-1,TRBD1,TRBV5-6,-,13,CASEQGLNTEAFF,TGTGCCAGCGAACAGGGGCTTAACACTGAAGCTTTCTTT
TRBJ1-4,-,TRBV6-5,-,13,CASSPPGGEKLFF,TGTGCCAGCAGTCCCCCCGGGGGGGAAAAACTGTTTTTT
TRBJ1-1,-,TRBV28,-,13,CASSEGGYTEAFF,TGTGCCAGCAGTGAGGGCGGGTACACTGAAGCTTTCTTT
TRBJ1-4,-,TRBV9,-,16,CASSPHLGRQWEKLFF,TGTGCCAGCAGCCCTCACCTCGGGAGGCAGTGGGAAAAACTGTTTTTT
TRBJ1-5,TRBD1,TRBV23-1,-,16,CASSQSGQRGNQPQHF,TGCGCCAGCAGTCAATCGGGACAGCGGGGCAATCAGCCCCAGCATTTT
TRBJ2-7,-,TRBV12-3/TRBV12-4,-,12,CASSNSVGEQYF,TGTGCCAGCAGTAACAGTGTCGGTGAGCAGTACTTC
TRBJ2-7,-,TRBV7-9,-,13,CASTPSAAYEQYF,TGTGCCAGCACCCCGAGTGCGGCCTACGAGCAGTACTTC
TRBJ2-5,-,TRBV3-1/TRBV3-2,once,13,CASSQVFQETQYF,TGTGCCAGCAGCCAAGTCTTTCAAGAGACCCAGTACTTC
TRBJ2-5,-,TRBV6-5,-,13,CASSYVLGETQYF,TGTGCCAGCAGTTACGTCCTCGGGGAGACCCAGTACTTC
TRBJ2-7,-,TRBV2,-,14,CASSGGVPLYEQYF,TGTGCCAGCAGTGGGGGAGTACCCCTCTACGAGCAGTACTTC
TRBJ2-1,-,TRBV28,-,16,CASSPSPLGSTNEQFF,TGTGCCAGCAGTCCCAGCCCCCTAGGGAGCACCAATGAGCAGTTCTTC
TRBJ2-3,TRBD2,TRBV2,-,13,CASKSGVTDTQYF,TGTGCCAGCAAAAGCGGGGTCACAGATACGCAGTATTTT